These 16 T cell receptor beta chains were sequenced from one sample in a study of blood T cell repertoires in COVID-19 (TCRdb year 2020). To prepare the library, the immunoSEQ multiplex PCR assay was applied. TCRdb holds this immuneACCESS table with in-frame rearrangements only. Some clones are missing; in checked studies, unresolved V genes explain under half, and the rest has no known cause. The sample table records 300,000 to 400,000 clones; roughly 88% of these occur just once. The ten largest make up 2.5% to 3% of the sample. The sequencing sample was made of peripheral blood. All receptors come from a woman in her thirties with COVID-19, enrolled during active disease.

The chain employs TRBV18 and TRBJ2-1, with D possibly TRBD2 on 6 matching bases. The CDR3 covers 15 residues. V lost 5 bases and J 0 bases, leaving 11 bases between the germline ends. Germline V gene lookup returns CDR1 KGHSH and CDR2 LQKENI. The CDR3 spells CASSAGRSSYNEQFF. The CDR3 DNA sequence: TGTGCCAGCTCAGCGGGACGGAGCTCCTACAATGAGCAGTTCTTC.

The V and J genes are TRBV5-4 and TRBJ2-1; 10 nucleotides align to TRBD2. The length of the CDR3 is 16 residues. V was clipped by 0 bases and J by 8 bases; unmatched bases: 8. Germline V lookup: CDR1 SGHNT, CDR2 YYREEE (reference sequence). The CDR3 reads CASSLAGLAGVHEQFF. The CDR3 bases are TGTGCCAGCAGCTTGGCCGGGCTAGCGGGAGTCCATGAGCAGTTCTTC.

V gene TRBV3-1 (or the pseudogene TRBV3-2) combines with J gene TRBJ1-6, with 8 positions matching TRBD1. The germline V gene encodes CDR1 LGHDT and CDR2 YNNKEL (reference sequence). CDR3 length: 14 residues. Trimming removed 3 bases from V and 10 bases from J; junction bases left unmatched: 5. The DNA of the CDR3 is TGTGCCAGCAGCCACGGACAGGGAGGGTCACCCCTCCACTTT. Its protein is CASSHGQGGSPLHF.

The chain joins TRBV6-5 to TRBJ2-2, with TRBD1 identical over 9 bases. This CDR3 comprises 16 residues. J lost 6 bases, V lost 0 bases, and 5 bases had no gene match. Germline V gene lookup returns CDR1 MNHEY and CDR2 SVGAGI. CDR3 in amino acids: CASSYSSGTGPGELFF. DNA of the CDR3: TGTGCCAGCAGTTACTCGAGCGGGACAGGGCCCGGGGAGCTGTTTTTT.

In its sample, this clone was seen a few times. The gene calls are TRBV19 and TRBJ1-1, with D perhaps matching TRBD1 (5 bases). The CDR3 consists of 14 residues. V gave up 3 bases and J gave up 6 bases, with 14 bases separating them. Germline loops: CDR1 LNHDA, CDR2 SQIVND (reference sequence). CDR3 in amino acids: CASSILPPGAEAFF. CDR3 nucleotides: TGTGCCAGTAGTATTCTCCCCCCGGGGGCTGAAGCTTTCTTT.

This clone has just one count. J is TRBJ1-1 and V is TRBV30, with D maybe TRBD1 (6 bases). The CDR3 runs to 13 residues. CDR1 and CDR2 from the germline V gene are GTSNPN and SVGIG (reference sequence). Deletions cut 0 bases from V and 4 bases from J, with 9 bases between. The CDR3 nucleotides read TGTGCCTGGAGTGTACCAGGGGTCACTGAAGCTTTCTTT. It specifies CAWSVPGVTEAFF. The full variable domain, completed using reference TRBV30 and TRBJ1-1, is SQTIHQWPATLVQPVGSPLSLECTVEGTSNPNLYWYRQAAGRGLQLLFYSVGIGQISSEVPQNLSASRPQDRQFILSSKKLLLSDSGFYLCAWSVPGVTEAFFGQGTRLTVV.

Written as DNA, the CDR3 is TGTGCCAGCAGTGAAGCGCTTGAATCAGGGAGGAACATTCAGTACTTC. Translating it yields CASSEALESGRNIQYF. V is TRBV6-1 and J is TRBJ2-4; the D gene is possibly TRBD2 (6 bases). This CDR3 has 16 amino acids. Trimming cost V 0 bases and J 7 bases, with 16 bases left between them. Germline CDR1 MNHNS, CDR2 SASEGT.

The V gene is TRBV25-1, the J gene TRBJ1-5; D is ambiguous. Germline-derived CDR1 and CDR2 are MGHDK and SYGVNS. The CDR3 has 15 amino acids. The V and J ends lost 8 bases and 7 bases respectively, with 21 bases between them. In DNA, the CDR3 is TGTGCCAGCGCTTCAACGGGAACAAACGGACAGCCCCAGCATTTT. Amino acid sequence: CASASTGTNGQPQHF. Combining the CDR3 with reference TRBV25-1 and TRBJ1-5 gives the whole variable domain EADIYQTPRYLVIGTGKKITLECSQTMGHDKMYWYQQDPGMELHLIHYSYGVNSTEKGDLSSESTVSRIRTEHFPLTLESARPSHTSQYLCASASTGTNGQPQHFGDGTRLSIL.

This clone was recorded a few times. J is TRBJ1-5 and V is TRBV9; 7 bases align to TRBD1. Germline V lookup: CDR1 SGDLS, CDR2 YYNGEE. The ends lost 4 bases at V and 4 bases at J; junction bases unmatched: 5. This CDR3 is 14 amino acids long. The CDR3 loop reads CASSYGQDNQPQHF. CDR3 nucleotides: TGTGCCAGCAGCTATGGACAGGATAATCAGCCCCAGCATTTT.

This rearrangement joins TRBV30 to TRBJ1-4; 11 bases line up with TRBD1. Germline CDR1 GTSNPN, CDR2 SVGIG (reference sequence). The CDR3 is 15 amino acids. Trimming cost V 3 bases and J 5 bases; bases outside gene matches: 5. CDR3 in amino acids: CAWSPGQGANEKLFF. In DNA form, the CDR3 reads TGTGCCTGGAGCCCTGGACAGGGGGCCAATGAAAAACTGTTTTTT.

This sequence joins TRBV11-2 and TRBJ2-7, with a weak D call TRBD1 (5 bases). The V end was cut by 1 base, the J end by 7 bases, with 11 bases between. The CDR3 totals 13 residues. CDR1 and CDR2 (germline): SGHAT, FQNNGV. Here the CDR3 DNA reads TGTGCCAGCAGCTTAGGCTCAGGGCGAGAGCAGTACTTC. Translated: CASSLGSGREQYF.

The chain employs TRBV30 and TRBJ2-1; no definite D call. Germline V gives CDR1 GTSNPN, CDR2 SVGIG (reference sequence). The V end was cut by 2 bases, the J end by 5 bases, with 4 bases between. The CDR3 sequence is 11 residues long. Here the CDR3 reads CAWSQDNEQFF. Written as DNA, the CDR3 is TGTGCCTGGAGTCAGGACAATGAGCAGTTCTTC. Supplemented by reference TRBV30 and TRBJ2-1, the full variable domain reads SQTIHQWPATLVQPVGSPLSLECTVEGTSNPNLYWYRQAAGRGLQLLFYSVGIGQISSEVPQNLSASRPQDRQFILSSKKLLLSDSGFYLCAWSQDNEQFFGPGTRLTVL.

The gene calls are TRBV5-3 and TRBJ2-1; D uncertain. TRBV5-3 is identified as an open reading frame with a role that is uncertain. Trimming took off 1 base at V and 0 bases at J, with 11 bases between the two ends. The CDR3 sequence is 16 residues long. The CDR3: CARSLRVPSSYNEQFF. CDR3 coding DNA: TGTGCCAGAAGCTTGCGGGTCCCAAGCTCCTACAATGAGCAGTTCTTC.

CDR3 residues: CATIRTRTTEAFF. DNA for the CDR3: TGTGCCACCATTCGGACAAGAACGACTGAAGCTTTCTTT. The chain combines TRBV12-3 or TRBV12-4 with TRBJ1-1; a weak D match, TRBD1 (5 bases). V was pared by 10 bases and J by 5 bases, with 17 bases between. This CDR3 comprises 13 residues.

The rearrangement uses TRBV30 and TRBJ1-1; D gene uncertain. CDR3 size: 13 residues. Germline assignment: CDR1 GTSNPN and CDR2 SVGIG (reference sequence). Trimming removed 2 bases from V and 3 bases from J, with 10 bases in between. The CDR3 DNA sequence: TGTGCCTGGAGTTATCGGCAGGACACTGAAGCTTTCTTT. This encodes CAWSYRQDTEAFF. Full variable domain (rest looked up from reference TRBV30 and TRBJ1-1): SQTIHQWPATLVQPVGSPLSLECTVEGTSNPNLYWYRQAAGRGLQLLFYSVGIGQISSEVPQNLSASRPQDRQFILSSKKLLLSDSGFYLCAWSYRQDTEAFFGQGTRLTVV.

This chain connects TRBV25-1 to TRBJ1-2; 7 bases map to TRBD1. The V gene end was trimmed by 5 bases and the J gene end by 8 bases; junction bases not matched to a gene: 5. CDR1 MGHDK and CDR2 SYGVNS come from the germline V gene. This CDR3 contains 12 residues. In nucleotides, the CDR3 is TGTGCCAGCAGTTGGGACAGAAGCGGCTACACCTTC. Its protein product is CASSWDRSGYTF.